The 6 T cell receptor beta chains presented below share a single source sample, sequenced in a study of technical replicates of blood from a few donors. TCRdb's copy holds only in-frame clones and misses some; the assay was immunoSEQ multiplex PCR. The sample lists 95,000 to 100,000 clones, over 90% seen once, with roughly 0.21% in the top ten. Sequences were obtained from T cells isolated from PBMCs. The receptors originated from a human donor in good health.

The chain combines TRBV10-1 with TRBJ2-1; 9 bases line up with TRBD1. The germline V gene has CDR1 WNHNN and CDR2 SYGVQD (reference sequence). There are 16 residues in the CDR3. Trimming removed 0 bases from V and 10 bases from J; junction bases left unmatched: 10. The DNA for the CDR3 is TGCGCCAGCAGTGAGTCTGGGACAGGGCTAAGGTTCGAGCAGTTCTTC. It translates to CASSESGTGLRFEQFF.

In this sample, this clone turned up once. The chain couples TRBV5-1 to TRBJ2-2; no reliable D call. Germline CDR1 is SGHRS and CDR2 is YFSETQ. V was clipped by 0 bases and J by 5 bases, with 11 bases between them. The CDR3 is 15 residues long. The CDR3 here is CASSLADARTGELFF. CDR3 bases: TGCGCCAGCAGCTTGGCCGATGCCCGGACCGGGGAGCTGTTTTTT.

This clone was seen only once. The chain links TRBV11-2 to TRBJ1-4; D is perhaps TRBD1 (5 bases). Trimming removed 5 bases from V and 8 bases from J, with 21 bases in between. Germline values: CDR1 SGHAT, CDR2 FQNNGV. The CDR3 covers 16 residues. The DNA of the CDR3 is TGTGCCAGCAGCCGATTATGGGGGGGACCGCGCGAAAAACTGTTTTTT. This encodes CASSRLWGGPREKLFF.

This clone was seen once. This rearrangement joins TRBV15 to TRBJ1-6, with TRBD1 matching 10 bases. The CDR3 spans 14 residues. Trimming took 3 bases from V and 10 from J; bases not matched to a gene: 3. Germline V gene data show CDR1 as LNHNV and CDR2 as YYDKDF (reference sequence). The CDR3 DNA is TGTGCCACCAGCAGTCCGACAGGGGGCTCACCCCTCCACTTT. Translated, it gives CATSSPTGGSPLHF.

This clone has only one observation. This sequence joins TRBV28 and TRBJ1-1; TRBD1 agrees at 12 bases. J lost 4 bases, V lost 9 bases, and 9 bases had no gene match. The length of the CDR3 is 15 residues. CDR1 and CDR2 from the germline V gene are MDHEN and SYDVKM. CDR3 sequence reads: CASCPRDRGLTEAFF. CDR3 bases: TGTGCCAGTTGCCCTCGGGACAGGGGGCTCACTGAAGCTTTCTTT.

This chain joins TRBV4-1 and TRBJ2-7, with 7 bases that match TRBD1. This CDR3 is 15 amino acids long. Trimming removed 2 bases from V and 3 bases from J; junction bases left unmatched: 7. In germline, CDR1 is MGHRA, CDR2 YSYEKL. The chain's CDR3 is CASSQYTGQRYEQYF. The CDR3 DNA sequence: TGCGCCAGCAGCCAATATACGGGACAGCGCTACGAGCAGTACTTC.